The rows below give T cell receptor beta chains drawn from one sample of a study of Graves' ophthalmopathy and Graves' hyperthyroidism. TCRdb fed the multiplex PCR reads into MiXCR, producing one record per CDR3 protein. The repertoire holds about 640,000 distinct CDR3 sequences, with approximately 39% as singletons. The sequenced sample consisted of peripheral blood. These receptors were taken from an adult man with Graves' ophthalmopathy. CDR3s leave out the opening cysteine and the closing phenylalanine or tryptophan.

v_call cdr3_aa
TRBV6-1 ASSERSPLH
TRBV10-3 AISESVQQQY
TRBV3-1 ASSATSATYEQY
TRBV9 ASSVASQGVDGYT
TRBV10-3 ASSEAFHGYQPQH
TRBV29-1 SVVLGGGTGELF
TRBV2 ASRRTASSRKLF
TRBV20-1 SARDPSGLAGAGGQETQY
TRBV29-1 SQGTAGGYT
TRBV15 ATSRDRGERASTEAF
TRBV5-8 ASSLPVAYEQY
TRBV7-2 ASSLVRGRNEKLF
TRBV2 TSRATGYNQPQH
TRBV29-1 SAWGTTGTNYGANVLT
TRBV12-3/TRBV12-4 ASSPRDRDYEKLF
TRBV12-3/TRBV12-4 ASSRPDREGPGNTIY
TRBV7-2 ASSLDGAGAPYEQY
TRBV12-3/TRBV12-4 ASSLGHDGYT
TRBV9 ASTRGTPKGGELF
TRBV25-1 ASSENPGGGTEAF
TRBV12-3/TRBV12-4 ASSPRTAMNTEAF
TRBV15 ATSRDWRGHQPQH
TRBV19 ASSVVKGRGRRNTEAF
TRBV10-3 AISDMGLNTEAF
TRBV5-6 ASSAQGVSYGYT
TRBV5-6 ASSPRPGGAAEAF
TRBV10-3 AISEASGGTDTQY
TRBV5-1 ASSLQLTGSSDGYT
TRBV7-8 ASSRSGGAIQETQY
TRBV7-9 ASSPFPNYEQY
TRBV15 ATSRGTASGTQY
TRBV19 ASSPLRRFYEQY
TRBV4-1 ASSQGRGESNQPQH
TRBV4-1 ASSQVLAGDSYEQY
TRBV2 ASSKISYEQY
TRBV2 ASVEDRQETQY
TRBV7-4 ASSPVTRLSYETQY
TRBV20-1 SARDLRTSPYEQY
TRBV6-5 ASSRQGSNLSGANVLT
TRBV19 VSSGYSGEVDTGELF
TRBV20-1 SARDRLAGGQETQY
TRBV10-3 ASSYSRQNYGYT
TRBV5-1 ASSQGTLLHSNYGYT
TRBV2 ASSEQGHNEQF
TRBV29-1 SATTSGGYNEQF
TRBV19 ASTPRDRGLHEQY
TRBV7-9 ASSQLGQGSGELF
TRBV7-7 ASSLEIGLRQETQY
TRBV7-9 ASSLARGYT
TRBV9 ASSGLGSGANVLT
TRBV11-2 ASSLDTSTEAF
TRBV7-3 ASSLGGGPVY
TRBV7-8 ASSLVPGYGYT
TRBV19 ASSIRAMNTEAF
TRBV29-1 SVDGAGGGHEQY
TRBV9 ASSEDSNTEAF